This T cell receptor (beta chain) emerged from a study of OX40 agonist ivuxolimab in advanced cancers. Study-wide background: The diagnoses of dose-escalation patients were hepatocellular carcinoma, melanoma, renal cell or head and neck cancer. Study outcomes and limitations: Within 6 weeks, CD4+ and CD8+ blood T cells expanded clonally at 0.1 to 3.0 mg/kg. The 0.1-3.0 mg/kg partial responders had among the lowest clonal expansion.

CDR1 is MNHEY and CDR2 is SMNVEV in the germline V gene (reference sequence). This CDR3 contains 16 residues. V was pared by 8 bases and J by 5 bases, with 22 bases between. In regard to this clone: Its antigen is undetermined.

Clones were sequenced by immunoSEQ multiplex PCR, and TCRdb holds only the in-frame ones, with some missing. Among some 75,000 clones listed, 84% were seen once. The TCR originated in an adult with an advanced solid tumor such as melanoma, head and neck, liver or kidney cancer. The chain couples TRBV27 to TRBJ1-5; tentatively, D is TRBD1 (6 bases). Sequenced here: CD4+ or CD8+ T cells sorted from blood, sampled in a trial of the OX40 agonist ivuxolimab. The chain's CDR3 is CASRSIRGSVHQPQHF. The CDR3 DNA reads as TGTGCCAGCCGTAGCATCAGGGGATCAGTTCATCAGCCCCAGCATTTT.